This T cell receptor beta chain was documented in a study of cytomegalovirus exposure and HLA in healthy donors. Notes on the study in general: Reports described diagnosis of cytomegalovirus status by the classifier as highly specific and sensitive. Across donors, most TCRs were seen rarely, yet some public ones were widespread. There were a few CMV-associated chains whose specificity for CMV antigens was confirmed in vitro.

Germline V gives CDR1 SEHNR, CDR2 FQNEAQ (reference sequence). The CDR3 extends over 14 amino acids. The germline V and J ends were trimmed by 1 base and 6 bases, with 12 bases remaining between them. On this clone: Its cognate antigen is unknown.

Produced via immunoSEQ multiplex PCR; TCRdb's table is partial and in-frame only. The data hold 150,000 or so clones, with 84% observed a single time. This sequence was found in a man under 40 in good health and CMV-seropositive. The chain employs TRBV7-9 and TRBJ1-1; tentatively, D is TRBD1 (6 bases). Source material: PBMCs. CDR3 region: CASSLGGRGSEAFF. The CDR3 DNA reads as TGTGCCAGCAGCTTAGGTGGCAGGGGATCTGAAGCTTTCTTT.